The 27 T cell receptor beta chains given below trace back to one sample, sequenced in a study of CD8 T cells in ankylosing spondylitis. TCRdb called the 5' RACE reads again in MiXCR, with one record for every CDR3 protein. The repertoire includes hundreds of thousands of distinct CDR3 sequences, 30% to 40% of them detected once, and roughly 4.2% sits in the top ten. The sequenced sample consisted of blood, either unsorted or a sorted T cell fraction (not recorded which). All receptors derive from a male donor with ankylosing spondylitis or in good health (not recorded which).

The chain has TRBV29-1 and TRBJ2-7; D uncertain. The CDR3 consists of 13 residues. Germline-derived CDR1 and CDR2 are SQVTM and ANQGSEA. The ends were cut back, 2 bases at V and 6 bases at J, with 14 bases in the middle. The CDR3 protein is CSVERPGWSEQYF. The CDR3 DNA reads as TGCAGCGTTGAAAGGCCCGGGTGGAGCGAGCAGTACTTC.

This clonotype was seen only a few times. V usage is TRBV10-3 and J usage is TRBJ2-5; D gene unclear. The CDR3 has 17 residues. CDR1 and CDR2 (germline): ENHRY, SYGVKD. Trimming took 4 bases from V and 4 from J, leaving 22 bases between them. The CDR3 nucleotides read TGTGCCATCAGTGCTCCCACTCGATTCTTGGGCCTAGAGACCCAGTACTTC. Translation: CAISAPTRFLGLETQYF.

The CDR3 DNA follows: TGTGCCATCATGCAGCTGGCCTCGTCCTACGAGCAGTACTTC. It encodes CAIMQLASSYEQYF. The chain combines TRBV10-3 with TRBJ2-7; unclear D gene. The ends were cut back, 7 bases at V and 1 base at J, with 14 bases in the middle. In germline, CDR1 is ENHRY, CDR2 SYGVKD. This CDR3 contains 14 residues.

V usage is TRBV20-1 and J usage is TRBJ2-1; D remains unclear. The germline CDR1 and CDR2 sequences are DFQATT and SNEGSKA (reference sequence). The germline V and J ends were trimmed by 2 bases and 0 bases, with 14 bases remaining between them. This CDR3 spans 16 amino acids. This chain's CDR3 is CSARTGRVSSYNEQFF. CDR3 bases: TGCAGTGCTAGAACTGGACGGGTGAGCTCCTACAATGAGCAGTTCTTC.

This clonotype came up a few times. The V gene is TRBV20-1, the J gene TRBJ2-7; unclear D gene. V dropped 7 bases and J dropped 0 bases, with 10 bases sitting between them. Germline CDR1 and CDR2: DFQATT and SNEGSKA (reference sequence). CDR3 length: 12 residues. CDR3 sequence: CSVEADSYEQYF. The CDR3 DNA follows: TGCAGTGTCGAGGCGGACTCCTACGAGCAGTACTTC.

V gene TRBV10-3 combines with J gene TRBJ2-3; D gene unclear. The V end was cut by 0 bases, the J end by 6 bases, with 10 bases between. Germline lookup yields CDR1 ENHRY and CDR2 SYGVKD. CDR3 length: 14 residues. This CDR3 reads CAISESGEGDTQYF. The CDR3 DNA sequence: TGTGCCATCAGTGAGTCTGGTGAAGGCGATACGCAGTATTTT.

CDR3 sequence: CASSMRNEQFF. CDR3 nucleotide sequence: TGTGCCAGCAGTATGAGGAATGAGCAGTTCTTC. The chain couples TRBV12-3 or TRBV12-4 to TRBJ2-1; D is uncertain. The V gene lost 5 bases and the J gene lost 7 bases, with 6 bases spanning the gap. This CDR3 comprises 11 residues.

This sequence joins TRBV3-1 and TRBJ2-7; TRBD2 agrees at 8 bases. The germline V gene encodes CDR1 LGHDT and CDR2 YNNKEL (reference sequence). The CDR3 covers 15 residues. Trimming at V came to 8 bases and at J to 2 bases, leaving 11 bases not matched to a gene. CDR3 protein: CASAISLAGTYEQYF. The CDR3, as DNA: TGTGCCAGCGCCATTTCTCTAGCGGGCACCTACGAGCAGTACTTC.

The V call is TRBV12-3 or TRBV12-4, the J call TRBJ2-3, with 8 bases fitting TRBD2. This CDR3 comprises 16 residues. Trimming took 6 bases from V and 6 from J; bases not matched to a gene: 14. CDR3 loop: CASRMISGGGGDTQYF. The DNA of the CDR3 is TGTGCCAGCAGAATGATAAGCGGGGGCGGAGGGGATACGCAGTATTTT.

The chain combines TRBV5-1 with TRBJ2-7, with D possibly matching TRBD1 (6 bases). The CDR3 runs to 16 residues. Germline CDR1 and CDR2: SGHRS and YFSETQ. V was clipped by 3 bases and J by 4 bases, with 20 bases between them. This chain's CDR3 is CASSSARTGTPYEQYF. In DNA form, the CDR3 reads TGCGCCAGCAGCTCGGCCCGTACCGGGACACCTTACGAGCAGTACTTC.

This clonotype came up many times. The J gene is TRBJ1-1, the V gene TRBV20-1; D is unclear. V lost 0 bases, J lost 6 bases, and 20 bases lay in between. This CDR3 spans 16 amino acids. Per germline, CDR1 DFQATT and CDR2 SNEGSKA (reference sequence). CDR3 coding DNA: TGCAGTGCTAGAGATAGGCTCGGGGATACGTCGGCTGAAGCTTTCTTT. The encoded protein is CSARDRLGDTSAEAFF.

The chain joins TRBV15 to TRBJ2-1, with D unclear. The V gene lost 1 base and the J gene lost 10 bases, with 8 bases spanning the gap. This CDR3 comprises 12 residues. CDR1 LNHNV and CDR2 YYDKDF come from the germline V gene (reference sequence). This chain's CDR3 is CATSRGVWEQFF. Written as DNA, the CDR3 is TGTGCCACCAGCAGAGGAGTTTGGGAGCAGTTCTTC. Variable domain in full (rest from reference TRBV15 and TRBJ2-1): DAMVIQNPRYQVTQFGKPVTLSCSQTLNHNVMYWYQQKSSQAPKLLFHYYDKDFNNEADTPDNFQSRRPNTSFCFLDIRSPGLGDTAMYLCATSRGVWEQFFGPGTRLTVL.

This clonotype appeared once. The chain links TRBV6-5 to TRBJ1-6; 7 bases match TRBD1. The CDR3 totals 14 residues. The germline V gene has CDR1 MNHEY and CDR2 SVGAGI. V was pared by 2 bases and J by 9 bases, with 4 bases of the junction left unmatched. The CDR3 sequence is CASSYQGVGSPLHF. DNA for the CDR3: TGTGCCAGCAGTTACCAGGGGGTTGGTTCACCCCTCCACTTT.

This clonotype was recorded a few times. V and J are TRBV6-1 and TRBJ2-6; D unresolved. In germline, CDR1 is MNHNS, CDR2 SASEGT. This CDR3 is built from 12 residues. The germline V and J ends were trimmed by 11 bases and 0 bases, with 5 bases remaining between them. In DNA, the CDR3 is TGTGCCCACGGCTCTGGGGCCAACGTCCTGACTTTC. Its translation is CAHGSGANVLTF.

The chain recombines TRBV7-2 with TRBJ2-3; possible D gene TRBD2, 5 bases. V was trimmed by 5 bases and J by 9 bases, leaving 15 bases between them. CDR1 and CDR2 (germline): SGHTA, FQGNSA. This CDR3 is 13 amino acids long. CDR3 sequence reads: CASSLDFSGTQYF. The CDR3 nucleotides are TGTGCCAGCAGCCTCGACTTCTCGGGGACGCAGTATTTT.

The chain uses TRBV5-1 and TRBJ2-3; 12 bases are shared with TRBD2. J lost 2 bases, V lost 3 bases, and 4 bases had no gene match. CDR1 and CDR2 from the germline V gene are SGHRS and YFSETQ. The CDR3 loop spans 16 amino acids. The CDR3 here is CASSSGLAGITDTQYF. The CDR3 region has the DNA TGCGCCAGCAGCTCCGGACTAGCGGGGATCACAGATACGCAGTATTTT.

Here the CDR3 reads CASSQRPSGTTADTQYF. The CDR3 DNA follows: TGCGCCAGCAGCCAACGCCCTTCCGGGACTACCGCAGATACGCAGTATTTT. The chain recombines TRBV4-1 with TRBJ2-3; 7 bases fit TRBD2. Germline V gene sequence: CDR1 MGHRA, CDR2 YSYEKL. The CDR3 contains 17 residues. V dropped 2 bases and J dropped 4; count of bases not matched to a gene: 12.

This rearrangement joins TRBV10-3 to TRBJ1-6; TRBD1 might be the D (5 bases). The length of the CDR3 is 16 residues. Trimming cost V 0 bases and J 4 bases, with 10 bases left between them. The V gene's germline CDR1 is ENHRY and CDR2 SYGVKD. CDR3 nucleotide sequence: TGTGCCATCAGTGAGTCGGATCAGGGTTATAATTCACCCCTCCACTTT. Amino acid sequence: CAISESDQGYNSPLHF.

This clonotype was found many times. The chain couples TRBV20-1 to TRBJ2-7; 10 bases match TRBD2. The CDR3 consists of 15 residues. With 3 bases clipped from V and 3 bases from J, the junction kept 8 bases outside the gene matches. Germline V gene sequence: CDR1 DFQATT, CDR2 SNEGSKA (reference sequence). DNA for the CDR3: TGCAGTGCTAGTCCGGCTAGCGGGAGATTCTACGAGCAGTACTTC. Its protein is CSASPASGRFYEQYF.

This clonotype was detected a few times. The rearrangement joins TRBV20-1 to TRBJ2-7; D ambiguous. The germline V gene encodes CDR1 DFQATT and CDR2 SNEGSKA (reference sequence). The ends were cut back, 6 bases at V and 7 bases at J, with 13 bases in the middle. CDR3 size: 11 residues. As DNA, the CDR3 is TGCAGTGCCTTGGCGCAGAGTGAGCAGTACTTC. This codes for CSALAQSEQYF.

The J gene is TRBJ2-7, the V gene TRBV10-3; perhaps D is TRBD1 or TRBD2 (6 bases each). Germline V gene data show CDR1 as ENHRY and CDR2 as SYGVKD. The CDR3 consists of 14 residues. V lost 3 bases and J 4 bases, leaving 13 bases between the germline ends. Here the CDR3 DNA reads TGTGCCATCAGTGACAAGGGGGAGGATTACGAGCAGTACTTC. It encodes CAISDKGEDYEQYF.

In this sample, this clonotype turned up a few times. This rearrangement joins TRBV13 to TRBJ1-1; D perhaps matches TRBD1 (5 bases). This CDR3 is built from 14 residues. The V gene lost 5 bases and the J gene lost 0 bases, with 10 bases spanning the gap. CDR1 PRHDT and CDR2 FYEKMQ come from the germline V gene (reference sequence). The CDR3, as DNA: TGTGCCAGCAGCCCTTGGGGGGTGAACACTGAAGCTTTCTTT. Encoded protein: CASSPWGVNTEAFF. The full variable domain, rest sourced from reference TRBV13 and TRBJ1-1, is AAGVIQSPRHLIKEKRETATLKCYPIPRHDTVYWYQQGPGQDPQFLISFYEKMQSDKGSIPDRFSAQQFSDYHSELNMSSLELGDSALYFCASSPWGVNTEAFFGQGTRLTVV.

This clonotype has a handful of counts. J is TRBJ2-7 and V is TRBV5-6; D uncertain. Between the trimmed V and J ends, which lost 2 bases and 5 bases, there was a span of 14 bases. The CDR3 loop spans 14 amino acids. CDR1 and CDR2 from the germline V gene are SGHDT and YYEEEE. This chain's CDR3 is CASSFAGPWNEQYF. The CDR3 coding sequence is TGTGCCAGCAGCTTCGCCGGGCCTTGGAACGAGCAGTACTTC.

This clonotype was counted only a few times. CDR3 bases: TGTGCCAGCAGCCCAGGGACAGGGGGGTCCTACGAGCAGTACTTC. Residues: CASSPGTGGSYEQYF. V and J are TRBV7-9 and TRBJ2-7; 11 positions match TRBD1. The junction had 4 bases not matched to a gene; V was cut back by 5 bases and J by 1 base. The CDR3 covers 15 residues. Germline V CDR1 and CDR2: SEHNR, FQNEAQ (reference sequence).

This clonotype was counted between two and nine times. The chain joins TRBV5-1 to TRBJ2-2, with D possibly TRBD1 on 6 matching bases. The germline V gene has CDR1 SGHRS and CDR2 YFSETQ. Trimming removed 5 bases from V and 7 bases from J, with 15 bases in between. CDR3 length: 14 residues. CDR3 protein: CASRTGHVDGELFF. The CDR3 nucleotides are TGCGCCAGCAGGACAGGCCATGTCGACGGGGAGCTGTTTTTT.

V is TRBV6-1 and J is TRBJ2-5, with TRBD1 identical over 7 bases. J was trimmed by 1 base and V by 5 bases; bases with no gene match: 4. Germline values: CDR1 MNHNS, CDR2 SASEGT. This CDR3 spans 14 amino acids. CDR3: CASSLDRAQETQYF. CDR3 in DNA: TGTGCCAGCAGTCTTGACAGGGCCCAAGAGACCCAGTACTTC.

V is TRBV6-5 and J is TRBJ2-2; 7 bases match TRBD1. J lost 2 bases, V lost 0 bases, and 6 bases had no gene match. From germline, CDR1 is MNHEY and CDR2 SVGAGI. The CDR3 totals 17 residues. CDR3 bases: TGTGCCAGCAGTTACTCGATTGGGACAGTTAACACCGGGGAGCTGTTTTTT. Encoded protein: CASSYSIGTVNTGELFF.